Here is one TCR beta chain with its context. Its antigen is currently not known. No qualities accompany the bases; no much larger clone lies one base away. This sample is part of a study of technical replicates of blood from a few donors (TCRdb year 2017). Reading the germline V gene gives CDR1 LGHNA and CDR2 YSLEER. The cysteine opens and the phenylalanine closes a CDR3 of 16 amino acids. Left in the record is the CDR3 DNA by itself, 48 bases read in frame from the first base. Trimming accounts for 0 bases at V and 5 bases at J, while the number of junction bases matched to no gene is 4. Library method: the immunoSEQ multiplex PCR assay. Sourced from immuneACCESS, this table was stored by TCRdb with only in-frame sequences that have V and J called. A share of the clones is absent; for the studies checked, an unresolved V gene accounts for under half, and the remainder has no known explanation. For this sample there are 60,000 to 75,000 clones; less than 98% appear just once. Clones ranked in the top ten supply 0.25% to 0.35% of the sample.

This sequence uses TRBV4-3 and TRBJ2-3; a stretch of 11 junction bases matches TRBD2. Sequenced material: T cells isolated from PBMCs. This receptor was taken from a human donor in good health. The CDR3 protein is CASSQELAGGIDTQYF. DNA sequence: TGCGCCAGCAGCCAAGAGCTAGCGGGAGGTATAGATACGCAGTATTTT.